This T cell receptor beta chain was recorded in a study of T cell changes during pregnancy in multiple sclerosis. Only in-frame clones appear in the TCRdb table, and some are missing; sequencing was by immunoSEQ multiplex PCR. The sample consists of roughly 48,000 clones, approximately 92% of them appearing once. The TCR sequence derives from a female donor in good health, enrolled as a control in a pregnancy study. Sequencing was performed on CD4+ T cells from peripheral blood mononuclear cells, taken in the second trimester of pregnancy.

This CDR3 reads CASSFTGGGGQPQHF. The CDR3 bases are TGTGCCAGCAGTTTTACAGGGGGCGGGGGTCAGCCCCAGCATTTT. The chain carries TRBV5-5 and TRBJ1-5, with TRBD1 matching 9 bases. Losses at the gene ends were 5 bases for V and 6 bases for J; bases not matched to a gene: 9. CDR1 and CDR2 from the germline V gene are SGHKS and YYEKEE (reference sequence). The CDR3 consists of 15 residues.